The next 26 T cell receptor beta chains were all read from a single sample in a study of shared clonotypes between healthy human individuals. Repertoires were generated with immunoSEQ multiplex PCR, while TCRdb's copy carries only in-frame clones and drops some. The table lists roughly 2.1 million clones, approximately 94% of them singletons, with more than 1.5% in the top ten. CD8 cells regarded as naive lacked CD45RO, were positively chosen for CCR7, and omitted terminally differentiated effector memory CD45RA+ cells. Sequencing was done on a sample of naive CD8+ T cells from PBMCs. These receptors were obtained from a man aged 18 to 30 in good health. Some clones in this sample may be carry-over from other donors' samples.

The V call is TRBV5-5, the J call TRBJ2-7, with TRBD1 identical over 8 bases. This CDR3 is 14 amino acids long. J gave up 1 base and V 1 base, and 1 base lay outside the gene matches. Germline V gives CDR1 SGHKS, CDR2 YYEKEE (reference sequence). The CDR3 region is CASSLRTGSYEQYF. As DNA, the CDR3 is TGTGCCAGCAGCTTGCGGACAGGGTCCTACGAGCAGTACTTC.

J is TRBJ2-1 and V is TRBV27; D is undetermined. The CDR3 is 11 amino acids. The V gene lost 5 bases and the J gene lost 8 bases, with 7 bases spanning the gap. In germline, CDR1 is MNHEY, CDR2 SMNVEV (reference sequence). The DNA of the CDR3 is TGTGCCAGCAGTAACAGCGATGAGCAGTTCTTC. Amino acid sequence: CASSNSDEQFF.

A single count supports this clone. The J gene is TRBJ2-3, the V gene TRBV28; D is possibly TRBD2 (5 bases). This CDR3 is built from 14 residues. Trimming stripped 6 bases from V and 4 bases from J, with 14 bases between. Germline lookup yields CDR1 MDHEN and CDR2 SYDVKM. In DNA form, the CDR3 reads TGTGCCAGCAGCCTAGGGCTCGGGGCAGATACGCAGTATTTT. Its translation is CASSLGLGADTQYF.

The chain uses TRBV7-9 and TRBJ2-4; no clear D. This CDR3 has 13 residues. Germline V gene lookup returns CDR1 SEHNR and CDR2 FQNEAQ (reference sequence). Trimming shortened V by 3 bases and J by 5 bases, and 8 bases separated the two germline ends. This CDR3 reads CASSLQEQNIQYF. CDR3 DNA sequence: TGTGCCAGCAGCTTGCAGGAGCAAAACATTCAGTACTTC.

Comment on this clone: Different DNA sequences within this sample yield the same CDR3. V usage is TRBV28 and J usage is TRBJ1-5; D call uncertain. Trimming stripped 5 bases from V and 4 bases from J, with 3 bases between. CDR1 and CDR2 (germline): MDHEN, SYDVKM. This CDR3 comprises 11 residues. The CDR3 reads CASSPNQPQHF. CDR3 coding DNA: TGTGCCAGCAGTCCAAATCAGCCCCAGCATTTT.

The gene calls are TRBV11-2 and TRBJ2-7; D remains ambiguous. Germline loops: CDR1 SGHAT, CDR2 FQNNGV. The CDR3 length is 18 residues. The V gene lost 2 bases and the J gene lost 6 bases, with 26 bases spanning the gap. This CDR3 is CASSLMPLTGPGPVEQYF. The CDR3 DNA reads as TGTGCCAGCAGCTTAATGCCCCTCACTGGCCCCGGTCCCGTCGAGCAGTACTTC.

The V gene is TRBV11-2, the J gene TRBJ2-3, with 15 bases lining up with TRBD2. The trim removed 3 bases at V and 4 bases at J, leaving 2 bases unmatched. Germline lookup yields CDR1 SGHAT and CDR2 FQNNGV. This CDR3 region has 16 residues. As DNA, the CDR3 is TGTGCCAGCAGCTTCGGACTAGCGGGGGGGGCAGATACGCAGTATTTT. Its translation: CASSFGLAGGADTQYF.

This clone was seen once. The chain couples TRBV28 to TRBJ1-3; D is perhaps TRBD1 (5 bases). CDR3 length: 18 amino acids. Germline assignment: CDR1 MDHEN and CDR2 SYDVKM. Trimming removed 5 bases from V and 0 bases from J, with 20 bases in between. The CDR3 DNA follows: TGTGCCAGCAGTCAAACCTTCCGGGACTCCTCCTCTGGAAACACCATATATTTT. Translating it yields CASSQTFRDSSSGNTIYF.

The rearrangement joins TRBV6-6 to TRBJ2-5, with D possibly matching TRBD1 (6 bases). The V and J ends lost 10 bases and 3 bases respectively, with 12 bases between them. Germline CDR1 MNHNY, CDR2 SVGAGI (reference sequence). The CDR3 covers 12 residues. The CDR3 here is CATTEGEETQYF. In nucleotides, the CDR3 is TGTGCCACCACAGAGGGGGAAGAGACCCAGTACTTC.

The chain has TRBV28 and TRBJ2-7, with a weak D call TRBD1 (6 bases). CDR3 size: 13 residues. With 6 bases removed from V and 7 bases from J, the gap between germline ends came to 16 bases. Per germline, CDR1 MDHEN and CDR2 SYDVKM. The CDR3 DNA is TGTGCCAGCAGCCTAGTGGGGGCGAGAGAGCAGTACTTC. It specifies CASSLVGAREQYF.

Regarding this clone: Other DNA sequences of this sample code for an identical CDR3. This chain connects TRBV27 to TRBJ2-1; 7 bases match TRBD1. The CDR3 spans 11 residues. J lost 6 bases, V lost 7 bases, and 0 bases had no gene match. In germline, CDR1 is MNHEY, CDR2 SMNVEV (reference sequence). The CDR3 here is CASTGGNEQFF. CDR3 bases: TGTGCCAGCACAGGGGGCAATGAGCAGTTCTTC.

The chain recombines TRBV27 with TRBJ2-7, with D perhaps TRBD1 (6 bases). Trimming left V 8 bases short and J 0 bases short, with 17 bases between. The CDR3 has 15 amino acids. CDR1 and CDR2 from the germline V gene are MNHEY and SMNVEV (reference sequence). CDR3 in DNA: TGTGCCAGCTCCAACAGGGCGAGGAGCTCCTACGAGCAGTACTTC. Translated: CASSNRARSSYEQYF.

This clone was detected once. The rearrangement uses TRBV7-6 and TRBJ1-1; D is unresolved. Germline values: CDR1 SGHVS, CDR2 FNYEAQ. Trimming removed 4 bases at V and 1 base at J, with 7 bases between. The CDR3 consists of 13 residues. For the CDR3, the DNA is TGTGCCAGCAGCTCGTCCGGGAACACTGAAGCTTTCTTT. This codes for CASSSSGNTEAFF.

The J gene is TRBJ2-7, the V gene TRBV9; no clear D gene. CDR1 and CDR2 (germline): SGDLS, YYNGEE. The CDR3 covers 14 residues. V lost 0 bases, J lost 2 bases, and 9 bases lay in between. The CDR3 bases are TGTGCCAGCAGCGTAGGGCCCCTTACCTACGAGCAGTACTTC. Its protein product is CASSVGPLTYEQYF. Full variable domain (remainder filled in from reference TRBV9 and TRBJ2-7): DSGVTQTPKHLITATGQRVTLRCSPRSGDLSVYWYQQSLDQGLQFLIQYYNGEERAKGNILERFSAQQFPDLHSELNLSSLELGDSALYFCASSVGPLTYEQYFGPGTRLTVT.

The chain joins TRBV7-8 to TRBJ1-1; D possibly corresponds to TRBD1 (5 bases). The CDR3 is 11 amino acids. The V end was cut by 11 bases, the J end by 11 bases, with 18 bases between. The germline CDR1 and CDR2 sequences are SGHVS and FQNEAQ. The CDR3 sequence is CAAGADNIAFF. CDR3 DNA: TGTGCCGCCGGGGCAGACAACATCGCTTTCTTT.

A word on this clone: Other DNA sequences in the same sample also yield this CDR3. The rearrangement uses TRBV6-5 and TRBJ1-1; D gene unclear. This CDR3 has 13 amino acids. The germline V gene has CDR1 MNHEY and CDR2 SVGAGI. Trimming cost V 3 bases and J 2 bases, with 7 bases left between them. CDR3 sequence (DNA): TGTGCCAGCAGTTATGGCAGTAACACTGAAGCTTTCTTT. Translation gives CASSYGSNTEAFF.

This chain connects TRBV6-1 to TRBJ2-1, with 9 bases that match TRBD2. The CDR3 is made up of 18 amino acids. V dropped 3 bases and J dropped 8; count of bases not matched to a gene: 17. Germline V lookup: CDR1 MNHNS, CDR2 SASEGT. The CDR3 DNA reads as TGTGCCAGCAGTGAGAGCCGACCGGGACTAGCCATGATCCATGAGCAGTTCTTC. Encoded protein: CASSESRPGLAMIHEQFF.

This chain connects TRBV6-5 to TRBJ2-1; 9 bases line up with TRBD2. Germline V gene sequence: CDR1 MNHEY, CDR2 SVGAGI. This CDR3 has 15 residues. V lost 0 bases to trimming and J lost 7 bases; unmatched junction nucleotides: 4. The DNA of the CDR3 is TGTGCCAGCAGTTACTCGAATAGCGGGAGAAATGAGCAGTTCTTC. Its protein product is CASSYSNSGRNEQFF.

The V call is TRBV28, the J call TRBJ2-2; 11 nucleotides align to TRBD1. The germline CDR1 and CDR2 sequences are MDHEN and SYDVKM. With V trimmed by 6 bases and J by 7 bases, 7 bases remained unmatched. This CDR3 spans 15 amino acids. CDR3 region: CASSPRTGGSGELFF. For the CDR3, the DNA is TGTGCCAGCAGCCCCCGGACAGGGGGCAGCGGGGAGCTGTTTTTT.

This clone was detected only once. This chain uses TRBV4-1 with TRBJ2-7; the match to TRBD1 covers 7 bases. The CDR3 contains 15 residues. V gave up 4 bases and J gave up 5 bases; unmatched junction bases: 11. CDR1 MGHRA and CDR2 YSYEKL come from the germline V gene. The CDR3, as DNA: TGCGCCAGCAGCCGGTACAGGGGCTCGGAAGACGAGCAGTACTTC. Its protein is CASSRYRGSEDEQYF.

This chain connects TRBV15 to TRBJ2-7, with D perhaps assigned TRBD1 or TRBD2 (5 bases each). The CDR3 has 14 amino acids. Germline V CDR1 and CDR2: LNHNV, YYDKDF (reference sequence). V was clipped by 1 base and J by 7 bases, with 14 bases between them. In DNA form, the CDR3 reads TGTGCCACCAGCAGAGTACCGGGACGAGGGGAGCAGTACTTC. The encoded protein is CATSRVPGRGEQYF.

This chain connects TRBV4-1 to TRBJ2-7; D gene uncertain. The CDR3 length is 16 residues. V lost 3 bases and J lost 2, with 17 bases in between. Germline CDR1 and CDR2: MGHRA and YSYEKL. The CDR3 protein is CASSQALVLTTYEQYF. DNA of the CDR3: TGCGCCAGCAGCCAGGCCCTGGTACTCACCACCTACGAGCAGTACTTC.

V gene TRBV27 combines with J gene TRBJ2-1, with 11 bases aligning to TRBD2. This CDR3 region has 16 residues. J lost 6 bases, V lost 4 bases, and 8 bases had no gene match. Germline V gene sequence: CDR1 MNHEY, CDR2 SMNVEV (reference sequence). The CDR3 here is CASSSLLAGVGNEQFF. The CDR3, as DNA: TGTGCCAGCAGTTCCCTACTAGCGGGAGTAGGCAATGAGCAGTTCTTC.

This chain links TRBV5-6 with TRBJ2-1; D may be TRBD1 (6 bases). Trimming removed 4 bases at V and 6 bases at J, with 14 bases between. In germline, CDR1 is SGHDT, CDR2 YYEEEE. The CDR3 runs to 14 residues. DNA for the CDR3: TGTGCCAGCAGCCTACCAACAGGGATCAATGAGCAGTTCTTC. This sequence encodes CASSLPTGINEQFF.

The chain joins TRBV28 to TRBJ1-4; D unresolved. CDR3 length: 16 residues. CDR1 and CDR2 from the germline V gene are MDHEN and SYDVKM. Trimming removed 4 bases from V and 0 bases from J, with 12 bases in between. CDR3 in DNA: TGTGCCAGCAGTTCTACCCGGGAAGCAACTAATGAAAAACTGTTTTTT. It specifies CASSSTREATNEKLFF.

This chain uses TRBV27 with TRBJ2-5, with TRBD1 identical over 11 bases. The CDR3 spans 13 residues. Germline loops: CDR1 MNHEY, CDR2 SMNVEV (reference sequence). The junction had 5 bases not matched to a gene; V was cut back by 9 bases and J by 5 bases. The CDR3: CARRTGGLETQYF. The CDR3 nucleotides are TGTGCCAGGAGGACAGGGGGCTTGGAGACCCAGTACTTC.